Listed here is a single T cell receptor beta chain. Its specificity is unknown. These data come from a study of T cell responses to AZD1222 COVID-19 vaccine. Study outcomes and limitations: Vaccine-associated CD4 TCRs ranged over spike, dominating at 160-218 and 743-854. Reportedly, nearly half the spike-specific TCRs target unmutated variant regions. There were repertoire samples only from the period after the peak T cell response. It should be noted that donors were predominantly white British and more often female, and clonal diversity was possibly underestimated.

Trimming removed 11 bases at V and 6 bases at J, with 17 bases between. Looked up from germline, CDR1 is MDHEN and CDR2 is SYDVKM. The CDR3 is 13 amino acids. Measured with immunoSEQ multiplex PCR; TCRdb has only the in-frame clones, and not every one. This repertoire shows 200,000 or so clones, about nine tenths found once; its top ten account for about 2.5%. This clonotype originated in an adult in good health. The chain employs TRBV28 and TRBJ2-1, with D unresolved. Sample: peripheral blood, taken on day 0 of MenACWY control vaccination. The CDR3 coding sequence is TGTGCCGTGCCAGGACCAAATGTCAATGAGCAGTTCTTC. Protein sequence: CAVPGPNVNEQFF.